Listed here are 26 T cell receptor beta chains from one sample, sequenced in a study of cytomegalovirus exposure and HLA in healthy donors. Both 60 Vbeta primers and 13 Jbeta primers went into the PCR. Libraries were prepared by immunoSEQ multiplex PCR; TCRdb keeps only in-frame clonotypes and omits some of them. Found here are some 200,000 clones, around 79% of them singletons; the top ten hold over 1.5%. Sequenced material: PBMCs. These receptors all come from a girl aged 5-17 years in good health and CMV-seropositive.

CDR3 protein: CAWSTTGWDGYTF. The DNA for the CDR3 is TGTGCCTGGAGCACGACAGGGTGGGATGGCTACACCTTC. The V gene is TRBV30, the J gene TRBJ1-2; 7 bases agree with TRBD1. This CDR3 is built from 13 residues. Trimming removed 3 bases from V and 6 bases from J; junction bases left unmatched: 7. Germline-derived CDR1 and CDR2 are GTSNPN and SVGIG (reference sequence).

The chain couples TRBV30 to TRBJ2-7, with D perhaps matching TRBD1 (7 bases). V lost 5 bases to trimming and J lost 4 bases, with 12 bases between them. From germline, CDR1 is GTSNPN and CDR2 SVGIG (reference sequence). The CDR3 length is 12 residues. CDR3 bases: TGTGCCTGGGCGGGACAGAGTTACGAGCAGTACTTC. Its protein is CAWAGQSYEQYF.

The sample holds a few counts of this clone. CDR3 region: CASSSLADSTDTQYF. The CDR3 DNA reads as TGTGCCAGCAGTTCCCTAGCGGACTCCACAGATACGCAGTATTTT. This chain uses TRBV6-4 with TRBJ2-3; 7 positions agree with TRBD2. The V gene end was trimmed by 5 bases and the J gene end by 2 bases; junction bases not matched to a gene: 7. CDR1 MRHNA and CDR2 SNTAGT come from the germline V gene. This CDR3 has 15 amino acids.

This chain joins TRBV6-5 and TRBJ1-2; possibly TRBD1 for D (5 bases). Between the trimmed V and J ends, which lost 4 bases and 4 bases, there was a span of 16 bases. The CDR3 runs to 15 residues. The germline CDR1 and CDR2 sequences are MNHEY and SVGAGI. CDR3 sequence reads: CASSLVPITGYGYTF. CDR3 DNA: TGTGCCAGCAGTTTAGTCCCCATAACAGGCTATGGCTACACCTTC.

This clone was seen just once. V usage is TRBV5-1 and J usage is TRBJ2-1; TRBD2 aligns across 8 bases. The ends lost 4 bases at V and 5 bases at J; junction bases unmatched: 5. This CDR3 contains 14 residues. The germline CDR1 and CDR2 sequences are SGHRS and YFSETQ. The CDR3 sequence is CASSGGLVNNEQFF. CDR3 bases: TGCGCCAGCAGCGGGGGACTAGTTAACAATGAGCAGTTCTTC.

A few counts support this clone. This chain connects TRBV7-8 to TRBJ2-7; D uncertain. This CDR3 contains 14 residues. Looked up from germline, CDR1 is SGHVS and CDR2 is FQNEAQ. The V gene lost 4 bases and the J gene lost 4 bases, with 14 bases spanning the gap. CDR3 nucleotides: TGTGCCAGCAGCTCGCAGGTAAACGGTTACGAGCAGTACTTC. Protein sequence: CASSSQVNGYEQYF.

This clone was seen a few times. The rearrangement uses TRBV4-2 and TRBJ2-6; tentative D call: TRBD1 (6 bases). The germline CDR1 and CDR2 sequences are LGHNA and YNFKEQ. V was pared by 7 bases and J by 0 bases, with 13 bases between. This CDR3 comprises 16 residues. DNA for the CDR3: TGTGCCAGCAACCCGGAGACAGGCTCTGGGGCCAACGTCCTGACTTTC. This encodes CASNPETGSGANVLTF.

This chain connects TRBV4-1 to TRBJ2-5, with D possibly TRBD1 on 6 matching bases. V shed 5 bases and J shed 0 bases, with 10 bases lying between them. The CDR3 has 14 amino acids. Germline V CDR1 and CDR2: MGHRA, YSYEKL. The CDR3 protein is CASSFDRNQETQYF. DNA for the CDR3: TGCGCCAGCAGCTTCGACAGGAACCAAGAGACCCAGTACTTC.

The chain carries TRBV6-1 and TRBJ2-2; 13 bases match TRBD2. The CDR3 is 15 amino acids. V lost 6 bases and J lost 5; bases outside the gene matches: 3. Germline CDR1 MNHNS, CDR2 SASEGT. The DNA for the CDR3 is TGTGCCAGCAGGGGGACTAGCGGGGATACCGGGGAGCTGTTTTTT. It is translated as CASRGTSGDTGELFF.

This chain uses TRBV4-3 with TRBJ1-6; D gene unclear. The CDR3 has 14 amino acids. Germline-derived CDR1 and CDR2 are LGHNA and YSLEER. Trimming stripped 0 bases from V and 10 bases from J, with 10 bases between. The CDR3 bases are TGCGCCAGCAGCCAAGAGACTACGGGGTCACCCCTCCACTTT. This sequence encodes CASSQETTGSPLHF.

This chain connects TRBV4-3 to TRBJ2-2; 8 bases line up with TRBD2. The V and J ends lost 5 bases and 4 bases, in that order; junction bases with no gene match: 12. Per the germline V gene, CDR1 is LGHNA and CDR2 is YSLEER. This CDR3 contains 17 residues. The DNA for the CDR3 is TGCGCCAGCAGCGACGAAGCGCACGGGGGGGCCACCGGGGAGCTGTTTTTT. This gives the protein CASSDEAHGGATGELFF.

The rearrangement uses TRBV5-1 and TRBJ1-2; the match to TRBD1 covers 10 bases. The V segment lost 2 bases and the J segment 6 bases; nucleotides outside the gene matches: 4. The CDR3 runs 14 residues. The germline V gene encodes CDR1 SGHRS and CDR2 YFSETQ. DNA of the CDR3: TGCGCCAGCAGCTTTGGAGGACAGGGGGATGGCTACACCTTC. Protein product: CASSFGGQGDGYTF.

V gene TRBV11-2 combines with J gene TRBJ1-1; D unclear. Germline CDR1 SGHAT, CDR2 FQNNGV. V was shortened by 0 bases and J by 4 bases, with 15 bases between the two germline ends. The CDR3 has 16 residues. The chain's CDR3 is CASSLDTLGFSTEAFF. In nucleotides, the CDR3 is TGTGCCAGCAGCTTAGATACTCTCGGGTTCAGCACTGAAGCTTTCTTT.

This clone showed up just a few times. The genes are TRBV21-1 and TRBJ2-3; the table's D call, TRBD1, has no DNA check behind it. TRBV21-1 is a listed pseudogene. The CDR3 runs to 15 residues. This CDR3 reads CASSKQDRPTDTQYF. Here the CDR3 DNA reads TGTGCCAGCAGCAAACAGGACAGGCCCACAGATACGCAGTATTTT.

With regard to this clone: An end of the junction differs from the germline gene, which may be a read error. The V gene is TRBV7-2, the J gene TRBJ2-3; 13 nucleotides agree with TRBD2. Germline-derived CDR1 and CDR2 are SGHTA and FQGNSA. The CDR3 has 14 amino acids. This CDR3 is CASSFGLAGDKQYF. CDR3 sequence (DNA): TGTGCCAGCAGCTTTGGACTAGCGGGGGATAAGCAGTATTTT.

The chain uses TRBV9 and TRBJ1-1; TRBD1 is a possible D gene (6 bases). Looked up from germline, CDR1 is SGDLS and CDR2 is YYNGEE. CDR3 length equals 13 residues. V was shortened by 0 bases and J by 10 bases, with 13 bases between the two germline ends. CDR3 residues: CASSVAGANGAFF. The CDR3 DNA is TGTGCCAGCAGCGTAGCAGGGGCGAATGGAGCTTTCTTT. Full variable domain (rest looked up from reference TRBV9 and TRBJ1-1): DSGVTQTPKHLITATGQRVTLRCSPRSGDLSVYWYQQSLDQGLQFLIQYYNGEERAKGNILERFSAQQFPDLHSELNLSSLELGDSALYFCASSVAGANGAFFGQGTRLTVV.

The chain carries TRBV7-9 and TRBJ2-3, with 7 bases fitting TRBD1. With V trimmed by 2 bases and J by 6 bases, 11 bases remained unmatched. Germline V gene lookup returns CDR1 SEHNR and CDR2 FQNEAQ (reference sequence). CDR3 size: 16 residues. The CDR3 is CASSLMAGTVTDTQYF. DNA of the CDR3: TGTGCCAGCAGCTTAATGGCCGGGACAGTTACCGATACGCAGTATTTT.

V usage is TRBV6-5 and J usage is TRBJ1-2, with D possibly matching TRBD1 (6 bases). Trimming removed 5 bases at V and 4 bases at J, with 11 bases between. CDR1 is MNHEY and CDR2 is SVGAGI in the germline V gene. This CDR3 has 13 amino acids. CDR3 sequence reads: CASSLTGVYGYTF. The DNA of the CDR3 is TGTGCCAGCAGTCTGACAGGAGTCTATGGCTACACCTTC.

V and J are TRBV5-1 and TRBJ1-2; TRBD1 aligns across 7 bases. The CDR3 is 14 amino acids. The trim removed 4 bases at V and 6 bases at J, leaving 9 bases unmatched. CDR1 and CDR2 from the germline V gene are SGHRS and YFSETQ. The CDR3, as DNA: TGCGCCAGCAGCATACGAACCGGGACAGATGGCTACACCTTC. This gives the protein CASSIRTGTDGYTF.

The chain carries TRBV4-3 and TRBJ2-7, with D maybe TRBD2 (5 bases). The CDR3 sequence is 16 residues long. Trimming removed 0 bases at V and 7 bases at J, with 19 bases between. CDR1 and CDR2 (germline): LGHNA, YSLEER. CDR3 protein: CASSQDSAGTFGEQYF. For the CDR3, the DNA is TGCGCCAGCAGCCAAGATAGCGCAGGAACCTTTGGTGAGCAGTACTTC.

This clone has more than one count but fewer than ten. The chain carries TRBV6-6 and TRBJ1-1; no reliable D call. Germline CDR1 and CDR2: MNHNY and SVGAGI (reference sequence). The CDR3 contains 14 residues. The V and J ends lost 2 bases and 1 base respectively, with 8 bases between them. Here the CDR3 DNA reads TGTGCCAGCAGTTACGTCGCAGGGAACACTGAAGCTTTCTTT. Translation: CASSYVAGNTEAFF.

The chain combines TRBV10-3 with TRBJ2-7; the D gene is possibly TRBD2 (6 bases). V gave up 5 bases and J gave up 5 bases, with 13 bases separating them. Germline assignment: CDR1 ENHRY and CDR2 SYGVKD. The CDR3 runs to 13 residues. The CDR3 DNA follows: TGTGCCATCAGTCGTCTCGGGGGAAACGAGCAGTACTTC. It codes for CAISRLGGNEQYF.

The chain has TRBV7-6 and TRBJ2-1, with 14 positions matching TRBD2. The CDR3 totals 16 residues. CDR1 is SGHVS, CDR2 FNYEAQ, per germline. V lost 5 bases and J lost 3; bases outside the gene matches: 3. The CDR3 coding sequence is TGTGCCAGCAGCCGTGGGACTAGCGGGGGCTACAATGAGCAGTTCTTC. Translating it yields CASSRGTSGGYNEQFF.

This clone was counted a single time. The chain couples TRBV4-3 to TRBJ1-5; unclear D gene. This CDR3 is built from 15 residues. Trimming took off 0 bases at V and 0 bases at J, with 6 bases between the two ends. Germline values: CDR1 LGHNA, CDR2 YSLEER. The CDR3, as DNA: TGCGCCAGCAGCCAAGATCGGTATAGCAATCAGCCCCAGCATTTT. It codes for CASSQDRYSNQPQHF.

V is TRBV4-3 and J is TRBJ2-2; D may be TRBD1 (5 bases). This CDR3 is 13 amino acids long. From germline, CDR1 is LGHNA and CDR2 YSLEER. The germline V and J ends were trimmed by 2 bases and 7 bases, with 8 bases remaining between them. In DNA form, the CDR3 reads TGCGCCAGCAGCCAAACAGGCAACGGGGAGCTGTTTTTT. Translating it yields CASSQTGNGELFF.

V and J are TRBV14 and TRBJ2-5; 11 nucleotides match TRBD2. Unmatched junction bases numbered 3, after V lost 1 base and J lost 5 bases. The germline CDR1 and CDR2 sequences are SGHDN and FVKESK. The CDR3 is 15 residues long. Written as DNA, the CDR3 is TGTGCCAGCAGCCAAGCTAGCGGGGGGAGTGAGACCCAGTACTTC. Translation: CASSQASGGSETQYF.